A selection of T cell receptor beta chains follows, all from one sample in a study of shared clonotypes between healthy human individuals. Sequencing was performed with immunoSEQ multiplex PCR; in TCRdb, only in-frame clones are kept and a portion is missing. Among millions of clones listed, approximately 94% were seen once. The sequenced sample consisted of naive CD8+ T cells sorted from blood. These receptors were collected from a man between 18 and 35 years old in good health. Both conserved end residues are part of each CDR3. The D gene is left open where the match is weak. Only some rows state a clone size, as once, few, many or a class for expanded clones.

>.|TRBV7-2|.|TRBJ2-7
CASSPRPFSGLMYEQYF
TGTGCCAGCAGCCCCCGACCCTTTTCGGGCCTTATGTACGAGCAGTACTTC
>.|TRBV29-1|.|TRBJ2-3
CSAQAADTQYF
TGCAGCGCTCAGGCGGCAGATACGCAGTATTTT
>.|TRBV6-5|.|TRBJ2-1
CASSSPGRGGNEQFF
TGTGCCAGCAGTTCTCCGGGACGAGGGGGCAATGAGCAGTTCTTC
>.|TRBV7-9|TRBD1|TRBJ2-7
CASSSNRDRAYEQYF
TGTGCCAGCAGCTCGAACCGGGACAGGGCCTACGAGCAGTACTTC
>.|TRBV7-9|.|TRBJ2-5
CASSLVSREETQYF
TGTGCCAGCAGCTTAGTCAGCAGGGAAGAGACCCAGTACTTC
>.|TRBV11-2|TRBD1|TRBJ2-7
CASNTGASYDEQYF
TGTGCCAGCAACACAGGGGCCTCTTACGACGAGCAGTACTTC
>.|TRBV30|.|TRBJ1-6
CAWTDYNSPLHF
TGTGCCTGGACAGACTATAATTCACCCCTCCACTTT
>.|TRBV7-9|.|TRBJ1-2
CASSFVTGYAYYGYTF
TGTGCCAGCAGCTTTGTCACAGGGTACGCATACTATGGCTACACCTTC
>.|TRBV6-1|.|TRBJ1-1
CASSEAEVYLNTEAFF
TGTGCCAGCAGTGAAGCTGAGGTCTACTTGAACACTGAAGCTTTCTTT
>.|TRBV7-2|.|TRBJ1-2
CASTRGQTLTDYGYTF
TGTGCCAGCACCCGAGGACAGACTCTTACGGACTATGGCTACACCTTC
>.|TRBV7-9|.|TRBJ1-4
CASSFIQDDEKLFF
TGTGCCAGCAGCTTTATTCAAGATGATGAAAAACTGTTTTTT
>.|TRBV10-3|.|TRBJ2-7
CAISDGSPLYEQYF
TGTGCCATCAGTGACGGGAGTCCGCTCTACGAGCAGTACTTC
>.|TRBV4-3|.|TRBJ2-3
CASSQVTEFSTDTQYF
TGCGCCAGCAGCCAAGTTACGGAGTTTAGCACAGATACGCAGTATTTT
>.|TRBV29-1|.|TRBJ2-7
CSVEVSLVGGQMRQYF
TGCAGCGTTGAAGTCTCTTTGGTGGGAGGTCAGATGAGGCAGTACTTC
>.|TRBV7-9|TRBD1|TRBJ1-1
CASRQTGEAAFF
TGTGCCAGCAGGCAAACAGGGGAGGCAGCTTTCTTT
>few|TRBV27|.|TRBJ1-6
CASCHRRGADNSPLHF
TGTGCCAGCTGCCACCGGAGGGGGGCGGATAATTCACCCCTCCACTTT
>.|TRBV15|.|TRBJ2-1
CATSSRGGSYNEQFF
TGTGCCACCAGCAGTCGAGGGGGATCTTACAATGAGCAGTTCTTC
>.|TRBV13|.|TRBJ1-1
CASSLGRAPPGTNTEAFF
TGTGCCAGCAGTTTAGGCCGGGCTCCCCCGGGGACTAACACTGAAGCTTTCTTT
>.|TRBV9|.|TRBJ2-1
CASSVGGGISYNEQFF
TGTGCCAGCAGCGTAGGAGGGGGGATTTCCTACAATGAGCAGTTCTTC
>.|TRBV2|TRBD2|TRBJ2-5
CASSEAAGAHQETQYF
TGTGCCAGCAGTGAAGCAGCGGGGGCGCATCAAGAGACCCAGTACTTC
>once|TRBV27|.|TRBJ2-3
CASSFVRLPTDTQYF
TGTGCCAGCAGTTTTGTACGACTCCCCACAGATACGCAGTATTTT
>.|TRBV27|.|TRBJ2-2
CASSFAHTGELFF
TGTGCCAGCAGTTTCGCCCACACCGGGGAGCTGTTTTTT
>.|TRBV28|TRBD1|TRBJ1-3
CASRPGTGPYSGNTIYF
TGTGCCAGCAGGCCTGGGACAGGCCCCTACTCTGGAAACACCATATATTTT
>.|TRBV4-3|.|TRBJ2-7
CASSQKGVSSYEQYF
TGCGCCAGCAGCCAAAAGGGGGTAAGCTCCTACGAGCAGTACTTC
>once|TRBV7-2|TRBD2|TRBJ2-7
CASSLERGGMYEQYF
TGTGCCAGCAGCTTAGAGCGGGGGGGTATGTACGAGCAGTACTTC
>.|TRBV6-6|TRBD1|TRBJ2-5
CASSYMGQGYLETQYF
TGTGCCAGCAGTTACATGGGACAGGGGTACCTGGAGACCCAGTACTTC
>.|TRBV4-1|.|TRBJ1-3
CASSPSKQGRNTIYF
TGCGCCAGCAGCCCTTCTAAACAGGGAAGAAACACCATATATTTT
>.|TRBV11-2|.|TRBJ2-7
CASTRHGVYEQYF
TGTGCCAGCACCAGACACGGGGTCTACGAGCAGTACTTC
>.|TRBV7-8|.|TRBJ1-4
CASNPNWGVFNEKLFF
TGTGCCAGCAACCCGAATTGGGGCGTTTTTAATGAAAAACTGTTTTTT
>.|TRBV6-5|.|TRBJ2-1
CASSQGPSVHEQFF
TGTGCCAGCAGTCAGGGGCCCTCTGTCCACGAGCAGTTCTTC
>.|TRBV9|TRBD2|TRBJ2-3
CASSGSGTTDTQYF
TGTGCCAGCAGCGGTAGCGGGACGACAGATACGCAGTATTTT
>.|TRBV28|.|TRBJ2-3
CASSLGEGASEDTQYF
TGTGCCAGCAGCCTCGGGGAGGGGGCATCAGAAGATACGCAGTATTTT
>.|TRBV27|.|TRBJ1-2
CASSLSQLANYGYTF
TGTGCCAGCAGTTTATCACAGCTTGCTAACTATGGCTACACCTTC
>.|TRBV4-1|TRBD2|TRBJ2-1
CASSPSPGLANDEQFF
TGCGCCAGCAGCCCGAGCCCGGGACTAGCGAACGATGAGCAGTTCTTC
>once|TRBV11-2|TRBD2|TRBJ2-1
CASSSLSGGAYNEQFF
TGTGCCAGCAGCTCCCTAAGCGGGGGGGCCTACAATGAGCAGTTCTTC
>.|TRBV2|.|TRBJ1-1
CASSDPALNTEAFF
TGTGCCAGCAGTGATCCGGCCCTGAACACTGAAGCTTTCTTT
>.|TRBV6-5|.|TRBJ2-1
CASSYEGDSYNEQFF
TGTGCCAGCAGTTACGAGGGGGATTCCTACAATGAGCAGTTCTTC
>.|TRBV5-4|TRBD2|TRBJ2-1
CASSSGGPEQFF
TGTGCCAGCAGCTCGGGAGGACCAGAGCAGTTCTTC
>once|TRBV25-1|.|TRBJ2-5
CASSGGGQETQYF
TGTGCCAGCTCGGGGGGCGGGCAAGAGACCCAGTACTTC
>.|TRBV13|TRBD2|TRBJ2-3
CASPAGPSFTDTQYF
TGTGCCAGCCCAGCGGGACCTTCTTTCACAGATACGCAGTATTTT
>.|TRBV5-6|TRBD2|TRBJ2-7
CASSVGLAVYEQYF
TGTGCCAGCAGCGTGGGACTAGCGGTATACGAGCAGTACTTC
>.|TRBV27|TRBD2|TRBJ2-3
CASSFGTSLPSTDTQYF
TGTGCCAGCAGTTTCGGGACTAGCCTTCCTAGCACAGATACGCAGTATTTT
>once|TRBV5-6|TRBD2|TRBJ2-1
CASSLELAGAGSYNEQFF
TGTGCCAGCAGCTTGGAACTAGCGGGAGCGGGCTCCTACAATGAGCAGTTCTTC
>.|TRBV4-2|TRBD2|TRBJ2-7
CASSQEGEGSYEQYF
TGTGCCAGCAGCCAAGAGGGGGAGGGGTCCTACGAGCAGTACTTC
>.|TRBV11-2|.|TRBJ2-3
CASSLVGLASTDTQYF
TGTGCCAGCAGCTTAGTGGGGCTAGCAAGCACAGATACGCAGTATTTT
>.|TRBV11-2|.|TRBJ2-7
CASSLTGLPYEQYF
TGTGCCAGCAGCTTAACGGGACTCCCTTACGAGCAGTACTTC
>.|TRBV4-3|.|TRBJ1-6
CASSQEGPSSYNSPLHF
TGCGCCAGCAGCCAAGAAGGCCCTAGCTCCTATAATTCACCCCTCCACTTT
>.|TRBV5-1|TRBD2|TRBJ2-7
CASLGGDREQYF
TGCGCCAGCTTGGGAGGGGATCGCGAGCAGTACTTC
>.|TRBV9|.|TRBJ2-7
CASSVAQAFGYEQYF
TGTGCCAGCAGCGTAGCCCAAGCGTTCGGCTACGAGCAGTACTTC
>.|TRBV7-9|TRBD2|TRBJ2-3
CASSATSGGTDTQYF
TGTGCCAGCAGCGCCACTAGCGGAGGCACAGATACGCAGTATTTT
>.|TRBV9|TRBD2|TRBJ2-1
CASSVDGTSLYEQFF
TGTGCCAGCAGCGTAGACGGGACTAGCCTGTATGAGCAGTTCTTC
>.|TRBV4-1|TRBD2|TRBJ2-5
CASSQVPAGDETQYF
TGCGCCAGCAGCCAAGTCCCAGCGGGGGACGAGACCCAGTACTTC
>.|TRBV9|.|TRBJ1-1
CASSVGSMNTEAFF
TGTGCCAGCAGCGTGGGGTCCATGAACACTGAAGCTTTCTTT
>.|TRBV11-2|TRBD1|TRBJ2-5
CASSLVGTGGVETQYF
TGTGCCAGCAGCTTAGTCGGGACAGGGGGGGTGGAGACCCAGTACTTC
>.|TRBV7-6|TRBD1|TRBJ1-3
CASSSGQGSSGNTIYF
TGTGCCAGCAGCTCCGGACAGGGGAGCTCTGGAAACACCATATATTTT
>.|TRBV2|.|TRBJ1-1
CASSGGGRVTEAFF
TGTGCCAGCAGCGGAGGGGGAAGGGTTACTGAAGCTTTCTTT
>.|TRBV5-4|.|TRBJ1-1
CASSLAGGRTNTEAFF
TGTGCCAGCAGCTTGGCCGGAGGACGGACGAACACTGAAGCTTTCTTT